This T cell receptor (beta chain) was sequenced during a study of blood T cells in healthy people across ages. About this clonotype: Antigen specificity is unknown.

A second PCR, run for about 7 to 11 cycles, used a sample-barcoded 5' primer plus a J-beta primer mix. In TCRdb, the 5' RACE reads were re-called with MiXCR into one record per CDR3 protein. The data show fewer than 2 million distinct CDR3 sequences, with roughly two fifths seen just once and more than 20% held by the top ten. V shed 4 bases, J shed 3 bases, and the junction held 5 bases outside the gene matches. The CDR3 covers 14 residues. Germline V lookup: CDR1 DFQATT, CDR2 SNEGSKA (reference sequence). Findings and caveats of the study: For the donors, CMV status was unknown and possibly confounded expanded clonotype changes.

Input material: blood. The chain combines TRBV20-1 with TRBJ2-3; TRBD1 matches at 9 bases. The origin of this receptor is a human donor in good health. CDR3 sequence reads: CSANPGQGTDTQYF. The CDR3 DNA reads as TGCAGTGCTAACCCGGGACAGGGTACAGATACGCAGTATTTT.